What follows are 10 T cell receptor beta chains derived from one specimen sequenced in a study of blood T cell repertoires in COVID-19. The method was immunoSEQ multiplex PCR; TCRdb's version includes in-frame clones alone and lacks a portion of them. The sample shows fewer than 250,000 clones, approximately 83% of them seen only once. Sequencing was done on a sample of PBMCs or T cells enriched from blood (not recorded which). Receptors were obtained from a woman between 40 and 50 years old with acute COVID-19.

This clone was detected only once. J is TRBJ2-7 and V is TRBV5-1; possibly TRBD1 for D (6 bases). The CDR3 has 15 residues. The V gene's germline CDR1 is SGHRS and CDR2 YFSETQ. Trimming took off 4 bases at V and 4 bases at J, with 18 bases between the two ends. CDR3 in amino acids: CASSPSQGKLYEQYF. CDR3 bases: TGCGCCAGCAGCCCCTCACAGGGAAAGCTTTACGAGCAGTACTTC. Filled out from reference TRBV5-1 and TRBJ2-7, the complete variable domain reads KAGVTQTPRYLIKTRGQQVTLSCSPISGHRSVSWYQQTPGQGLQFLFEYFSETQRNKGNFPGRFSGRQFSNSRSEMNVSTLELGDSALYLCASSPSQGKLYEQYFGPGTRLTVT.

The chain combines TRBV30 with TRBJ2-3; D unclear. Trimming cost V 4 bases and J 6 bases, with 8 bases left between them. The CDR3 length is 11 residues. The V gene's germline CDR1 is GTSNPN and CDR2 SVGIG (reference sequence). Here the CDR3 DNA reads TGTGCCTGGACCGCCCGGGATACGCAGTATTTT. This gives the protein CAWTARDTQYF.

The chain uses TRBV18 and TRBJ2-5; 8 bases map to TRBD2. V lost 4 bases, J lost 2 bases, and 6 bases stayed unmatched. Germline V gene data show CDR1 as KGHSH and CDR2 as LQKENI. The CDR3 is 15 residues long. CDR3 region: CASSQGLGPQETQYF. The CDR3 DNA sequence: TGTGCCAGCTCACAGGGACTAGGCCCACAAGAGACCCAGTACTTC.

This clone is a singleton in its sample. The rearrangement joins TRBV24-1 to TRBJ2-2; 10 nucleotides match TRBD1. Germline CDR1 reads KGHDR; CDR2 reads SFDVKD. V was clipped by 3 bases and J by 10 bases; unmatched bases: 7. The CDR3 length is 15 residues. The chain's CDR3 is CATSDPGTGEEELFF. CDR3 DNA: TGTGCCACCAGTGATCCCGGGACAGGGGAAGAGGAGCTGTTTTTT.

V usage is TRBV6-5 and J usage is TRBJ1-2, with D hard to call. This CDR3 comprises 13 residues. CDR1 and CDR2 from the germline V gene are MNHEY and SVGAGI. Between the trimmed V and J ends, which lost 9 bases and 8 bases, there was a span of 19 bases. The CDR3 spells CASRGSILWGYTF. DNA of the CDR3: TGTGCCAGTAGAGGATCTATACTATGGGGCTACACCTTC.

This chain uses TRBV28 with TRBJ2-1; possibly TRBD1 for D (6 bases). The CDR3 sequence is 14 residues long. Germline V gives CDR1 MDHEN, CDR2 SYDVKM. V lost 5 bases and J 0 bases, leaving 8 bases between the germline ends. CDR3 protein: CASSKGGSYNEQFF. CDR3 DNA: TGTGCCAGCAGTAAAGGGGGCTCCTACAATGAGCAGTTCTTC. Full variable domain (missing parts from reference TRBV28 and TRBJ2-1): DVKVTQSSRYLVKRTGEKVFLECVQDMDHENMFWYRQDPGLGLRLIYFSYDVKMKEKGDIPEGYSVSREKKERFSLILESASTNQTSMYLCASSKGGSYNEQFFGPGTRLTVL.

The chain recombines TRBV7-9 with TRBJ2-1; 8 bases fit TRBD2. J was trimmed by 8 bases and V by 5 bases; bases with no gene match: 23. The CDR3 sequence is 19 residues long. Germline loops: CDR1 SEHNR, CDR2 FQNEAQ (reference sequence). The DNA for the CDR3 is TGTGCCAGCAGCCCCCCCGGCTGGAGTAGCGGGATTAGCCTAGATGAGCAGTTCTTC. Protein product: CASSPPGWSSGISLDEQFF.

The J gene is TRBJ2-7, the V gene TRBV7-9; maybe TRBD1 (6 bases). The CDR3 is made up of 13 amino acids. V lost 6 bases, J lost 1 base, and 10 bases lay in between. The germline CDR1 and CDR2 sequences are SEHNR and FQNEAQ (reference sequence). DNA of the CDR3: TGTGCCAGCAGTCCCACAGGGTCCTACGAGCAGTACTTC. Translating gives CASSPTGSYEQYF.

The chain uses TRBV7-3 and TRBJ2-3; D ambiguous. Germline CDR1 reads SGHTA; CDR2 reads FQGTGA. Trimming cost V 2 bases and J 5 bases, with 11 bases left between them. This CDR3 region has 14 residues. CDR3 DNA sequence: TGTGCCAGCAGCTTAGATTCTAGTAGAGATACGCAGTATTTT. Amino acids: CASSLDSSRDTQYF. Supplemented by reference TRBV7-3 and TRBJ2-3, the full variable domain reads GAGVSQTPSNKVTEKGKYVELRCDPISGHTALYWYRQSLGQGPEFLIYFQGTGAADDSGLPNDRFFAVRPEGSVSTLKIQRTERGDSAVYLCASSLDSSRDTQYFGPGTRLTVL.

The chain employs TRBV10-1 and TRBJ2-2, with 9 bases identical to TRBD1. The CDR3 loop spans 17 amino acids. Germline CDR1 and CDR2: WNHNN and SYGVQD (reference sequence). V was clipped by 5 bases and J by 3 bases; unmatched bases: 10. The chain's CDR3 is CASSNPGTGSHTGELFF. In nucleotides, the CDR3 is TGCGCCAGCAGTAACCCCGGGACAGGGTCGCACACCGGGGAGCTGTTTTTT.